The next 28 T cell receptor beta chains were all read from a single sample in a study of shared clonotypes between healthy human individuals. TCRdb's table, derived via immunoSEQ multiplex PCR, lists solely in-frame clones and lacks some. The table records 2 million to 2.5 million clones, 80% to 95% of them present only once. Source material: naive CD4+ T cells from PBMCs. Subset here: CD45RA+ positively selected. The receptors originated from a man younger than 35 in good health. Some clones in this sample may be carry-over from other donors' samples.

The gene calls are TRBV10-3 and TRBJ2-3; 8 bases are shared with TRBD2. CDR1 is ENHRY, CDR2 SYGVKD, per germline. V lost 9 bases, J lost 2 bases, and 4 bases stayed unmatched. There are 13 residues in the CDR3. The CDR3 is CAITSGATDTQYF. In DNA form, the CDR3 reads TGTGCCATAACTAGCGGAGCCACAGATACGCAGTATTTT.

As to this clone: Sequence at one end of the junction differs from germline and may be a read error. V usage is TRBV7-2 and J usage is TRBJ2-1; a possible D gene is TRBD2 (8 bases). The length of the CDR3 is 15 residues. Germline assignment: CDR1 SGHTA and CDR2 FQGNSA. The CDR3 region has the DNA TGTGCCAGCAGCATAGCGGGACAGCCCTACAATGAGCAGTTCTTC. Its translation is CASSIAGQPYNEQFF. The full variable domain, in which reference TRBV7-2 and TRBJ2-1 provide the parts outside the CDR3, is GAGVSQSPSNKVTEKGKDVELRCDPISGHTALYWYRQSLGQGLEFLIYFQGNSAPDKSGLPSDRFSAERTGGSVSTLTIQRTQQEDSAVYLCASSIAGQPYNEQFFGPGTRLTVL.

About this clone: The sample contains more than one DNA sequence encoding this CDR3. The V gene is TRBV20-1, the J gene TRBJ2-1, with a tentative D call TRBD2 (5 bases). The V gene's germline CDR1 is DFQATT and CDR2 SNEGSKA (reference sequence). The CDR3 loop spans 11 amino acids. Trimming shortened V by 2 bases and J by 9 bases, and 8 bases separated the two germline ends. The CDR3 coding sequence is TGCAGTGCTAGATATCGGGGTGAGCAGTTCTTC. The encoded protein is CSARYRGEQFF.

The chain carries TRBV23-1 and TRBJ2-3; tentative D call: TRBD2 (5 bases). TRBV23-1 belongs to the ORF category, with a function that is uncertain. The V and J ends lost 3 bases and 2 bases respectively, with 12 bases between them. This CDR3 comprises 15 residues. CDR3 nucleotide sequence: TGCGCCAGCAGTCAGCCGGGAACTTTCACAGATACGCAGTATTTT. This gives the protein CASSQPGTFTDTQYF.

The chain joins TRBV27 to TRBJ1-2; D may be TRBD1 (6 bases). CDR3 length: 13 residues. CDR1 MNHEY and CDR2 SMNVEV come from the germline V gene (reference sequence). With 5 bases removed from V and 8 bases from J, the gap between germline ends came to 15 bases. DNA of the CDR3: TGTGCCAGCAGTCGCTCAGGGGAGGGGGGCTACACCTTC. As protein: CASSRSGEGGYTF.

The chain uses TRBV11-3 and TRBJ2-2, with 7 bases that match TRBD1. The V gene end was trimmed by 2 bases and the J gene end by 2 bases; junction bases not matched to a gene: 5. The CDR3 is made up of 16 amino acids. Germline assignment: CDR1 SGHNT and CDR2 YENEEA. The CDR3 DNA is TGTGCCAGCAGCTTACCCGGGACAGATAACACCGGGGAGCTGTTTTTT. It codes for CASSLPGTDNTGELFF. Using reference TRBV11-3 and TRBJ2-2 for the parts outside the CDR3, the full variable domain is EAGVVQSPRYKIIEKKQPVAFWCNPISGHNTLYWYLQNLGQGPELLIRYENEEAVDDSQLPKDRFSAERLKGVDSTLKIQPAELGDSAVYLCASSLPGTDNTGELFFGEGSRLTVL.

CDR3 in amino acids: CASSLVSGVNTGELFF. DNA of the CDR3: TGTGCCAGCAGCTTAGTATCAGGGGTCAACACCGGGGAGCTGTTTTTT. The V gene is TRBV7-7, the J gene TRBJ2-2, with a weak D call TRBD1 (6 bases). The germline CDR1 and CDR2 sequences are SSHAT and FNYEAQ (reference sequence). V was shortened by 1 base and J by 2 bases, with 11 bases between the two germline ends. The CDR3 runs to 16 residues.

This clone was seen a single time. The same CDR3 also results from other DNA sequences found in this sample. This chain links TRBV9 with TRBJ2-1; 10 bases are a match to TRBD2. The V segment lost 4 bases and the J segment 4 bases; nucleotides outside the gene matches: 2. The V gene's germline CDR1 is SGDLS and CDR2 YYNGEE. The CDR3 length is 14 residues. DNA of the CDR3: TGTGCCAGCAGCCTGACTAGCGGGTACAATGAGCAGTTCTTC. Amino acid sequence: CASSLTSGYNEQFF.

This sequence joins TRBV5-4 and TRBJ1-1; tentatively, D is TRBD1 (6 bases). In germline, CDR1 is SGHNT, CDR2 YYREEE (reference sequence). The ends were cut back, 4 bases at V and 4 bases at J, with 17 bases in the middle. This CDR3 is built from 15 residues. CDR3 protein: CASSPGGRGLTEAFF. The CDR3 nucleotides are TGTGCCAGCAGCCCGGGGGGCAGGGGCCTCACTGAAGCTTTCTTT.

This clone was recorded once. This CDR3 is CASSPWEGSGELFF. Here the CDR3 DNA reads TGTGCCAGCAGTCCTTGGGAGGGGTCCGGGGAGCTGTTTTTT. The chain is built from TRBV6-1 and TRBJ2-2, with 7 nucleotides matching TRBD2. Germline V CDR1 and CDR2: MNHNS, SASEGT. The CDR3 loop spans 14 amino acids. Unmatched junction bases numbered 6, after V lost 5 bases and J lost 6 bases.

The rearrangement joins TRBV5-4 to TRBJ2-2; D might be TRBD1 or TRBD2, each matching 5 bases. The CDR3 loop spans 16 amino acids. The germline CDR1 and CDR2 sequences are SGHNT and YYREEE (reference sequence). Trimming left V 3 bases short and J 2 bases short, with 14 bases between. The CDR3 DNA is TGTGCCAGCAGCTCTGGGTGGGGGAGTAACACCGGGGAGCTGTTTTTT. This encodes CASSSGWGSNTGELFF.

A word on this clone: This specimen includes other DNA sequences encoding the same CDR3. The CDR3 DNA reads TGTGCCAGCTCACTCGACAGGGGTCCAGATACGCAGTATTTT. This gives the protein CASSLDRGPDTQYF. V usage is TRBV18 and J usage is TRBJ2-3, with 8 bases matching TRBD1. V dropped 4 bases and J dropped 4; count of bases not matched to a gene: 4. CDR3 size: 14 residues. Germline CDR1 is KGHSH and CDR2 is LQKENI. Full variable domain (remainder filled in from reference TRBV18 and TRBJ2-3): NAGVMQNPRHLVRRRGQEARLRCSPMKGHSHVYWYRQLPEEGLKFMVYLQKENIIDESGMPKERFSAEFPKEGPSILRIQQVVRGDSAAYFCASSLDRGPDTQYFGPGTRLTVL.

Remarks on this clone: Different DNA sequences within this sample yield the same CDR3. The gene calls are TRBV5-4 and TRBJ1-5; D not resolved. This CDR3 spans 15 amino acids. CDR1 is SGHNT, CDR2 YYREEE, per germline (reference sequence). V was pared by 0 bases and J by 2 bases, with 9 bases between. CDR3: CASSLDGSGNQPQHF. CDR3 DNA: TGTGCCAGCAGCTTGGACGGGTCTGGCAATCAGCCCCAGCATTTT.

This clone was counted once. V is TRBV4-2 and J is TRBJ1-5; perhaps TRBD1 as D (5 bases). Germline V lookup: CDR1 LGHNA, CDR2 YNFKEQ. CDR3 length equals 17 residues. Trimming cost V 0 bases and J 2 bases, with 14 bases left between them. The CDR3 loop is CASSQDQRGLGNQPQHF. In nucleotides, the CDR3 is TGTGCCAGCAGCCAAGACCAGAGGGGTTTGGGCAATCAGCCCCAGCATTTT.

The V and J genes are TRBV11-1 and TRBJ1-2, with 10 bases fitting TRBD1. The CDR3 sequence is 14 residues long. Germline-derived CDR1 and CDR2 are SGHAT and FQDESV (reference sequence). J was trimmed by 8 bases and V by 1 base; bases with no gene match: 4. The CDR3 protein is CASSLGQGAVGYTF. The CDR3, as DNA: TGTGCCAGCAGCTTAGGACAGGGGGCTGTCGGCTACACCTTC.

This chain connects TRBV7-2 to TRBJ2-5; D gene unclear. Germline V gene data show CDR1 as SGHTA and CDR2 as FQGNSA. V was shortened by 2 bases and J by 5 bases, with 12 bases between the two germline ends. The length of the CDR3 is 14 residues. The CDR3 loop reads CASSLSRPGETQYF. As DNA, the CDR3 is TGTGCCAGCAGCTTAAGTAGACCAGGCGAGACCCAGTACTTC. The whole variable domain, remainder taken from reference TRBV7-2 and TRBJ2-5, is GAGVSQSPSNKVTEKGKDVELRCDPISGHTALYWYRQSLGQGLEFLIYFQGNSAPDKSGLPSDRFSAERTGGSVSTLTIQRTQQEDSAVYLCASSLSRPGETQYFGPGTRLLVL.

The chain employs TRBV7-9 and TRBJ2-1; D is unresolved. In germline, CDR1 is SEHNR, CDR2 FQNEAQ (reference sequence). V dropped 5 bases and J dropped 12 bases, with 8 bases sitting between them. The CDR3 extends over 10 amino acids. DNA for the CDR3: TGTGCCAGCAGCATGACGGGGCAGTTCTTC. Amino acid sequence: CASSMTGQFF. The full variable domain, in which reference TRBV7-9 and TRBJ2-1 provide the parts outside the CDR3, is DTGVSQNPRHKITKRGQNVTFRCDPISEHNRLYWYRQTLGQGPEFLTYFQNEAQLEKSRLLSDRFSAERPKGSFSTLEIQRTEQGDSAMYLCASSMTGQFFGPGTRLTVL.

The gene calls are TRBV27 and TRBJ2-1; D not resolved. V was cut by 5 bases and J by 8 bases, with 16 bases left in between. The CDR3 runs to 14 residues. Per the germline V gene, CDR1 is MNHEY and CDR2 is SMNVEV (reference sequence). Here the CDR3 reads CASSLKVLRDEQFF. As DNA, the CDR3 is TGTGCCAGCAGTCTCAAGGTCCTTCGGGATGAGCAGTTCTTC.

The rearrangement joins TRBV4-1 to TRBJ1-2; D ambiguous. Trimming stripped 6 bases from V and 3 bases from J, with 14 bases between. Germline assignment: CDR1 MGHRA and CDR2 YSYEKL. The CDR3 is 14 amino acids. The CDR3 loop reads CASSTQYRDYGYTF. In nucleotides, the CDR3 is TGCGCCAGCAGTACCCAATACAGAGACTATGGCTACACCTTC.

This clone has just one count. The genes are TRBV27 and TRBJ1-1; the D gene is possibly TRBD1 (5 bases). V lost 5 bases and J 1 base, leaving 17 bases between the germline ends. This CDR3 contains 16 residues. Germline V gene lookup returns CDR1 MNHEY and CDR2 SMNVEV (reference sequence). Here the CDR3 reads CASSPLAGRGNTEAFF. The CDR3 region has the DNA TGTGCCAGCAGTCCCCTCGCGGGACGGGGGAACACTGAAGCTTTCTTT.

This clone was picked up one time. The chain carries TRBV28 and TRBJ1-3; D might be TRBD1 (5 bases). CDR1 and CDR2 from the germline V gene are MDHEN and SYDVKM. Trimming stripped 4 bases from V and 4 bases from J, with 23 bases between. The CDR3 runs 18 residues. CDR3 protein: CASSYSRGPGSAGNTIYF. Written as DNA, the CDR3 is TGTGCCAGCAGTTACTCCCGGGGACCAGGGTCAGCGGGAAACACCATATATTTT.

This clone was seen a single time. CDR3 sequence (DNA): TGTGCCGCCGATTCGTACGGGAGTGAGACCCAGTACTTC. As protein: CAADSYGSETQYF. J is TRBJ2-5 and V is TRBV19, with D possibly TRBD2 on 6 matching bases. The CDR3 is 13 amino acids. The germline CDR1 and CDR2 sequences are LNHDA and SQIVND (reference sequence). V lost 11 bases, J lost 5 bases, and 18 bases lay in between.

The chain employs TRBV28 and TRBJ2-1; TRBD2 aligns across 8 bases. Trimming cost V 2 bases and J 4 bases; bases outside gene matches: 4. The length of the CDR3 is 15 residues. CDR1 is MDHEN, CDR2 SYDVKM, per germline. CDR3 DNA sequence: TGTGCCAGCAGTTTAGGTGGCGGGAGGTACAATGAGCAGTTCTTC. This sequence encodes CASSLGGGRYNEQFF.

The chain uses TRBV5-1 and TRBJ2-7; 11 bases agree with TRBD2. There are 14 residues in the CDR3. Germline assignment: CDR1 SGHRS and CDR2 YFSETQ. V dropped 5 bases and J dropped 3; count of bases not matched to a gene: 4. In DNA form, the CDR3 reads TGCGCCAGCAGGACAACTAGCGGGAGCTACGAGCAGTACTTC. This codes for CASRTTSGSYEQYF.

This chain uses TRBV5-4 with TRBJ1-1; the match to TRBD1 covers 8 bases. The CDR3 extends over 16 amino acids. The ends lost 4 bases at V and 5 bases at J; junction bases unmatched: 13. Germline CDR1 SGHNT, CDR2 YYREEE (reference sequence). CDR3 sequence: CASSQGQDFYGTEAFF. In DNA form, the CDR3 reads TGTGCCAGCAGCCAGGGACAGGACTTCTATGGGACTGAAGCTTTCTTT.

In this sample, this clone turned up a few times. The genes are TRBV5-1 and TRBJ1-1; the match to TRBD1 covers 7 bases. The germline gives CDR1 SGHRS, CDR2 YFSETQ. The CDR3 contains 14 residues. V was clipped by 3 bases and J by 3 bases; unmatched bases: 5. The CDR3 sequence: CASSSQGVDTEAFF. The CDR3 DNA sequence: TGCGCCAGCAGCTCTCAGGGGGTGGACACTGAAGCTTTCTTT.

The gene calls are TRBV28 and TRBJ2-5; 7 bases align to TRBD1. The V segment lost 6 bases and the J segment 5 bases; nucleotides outside the gene matches: 12. CDR3 length: 15 residues. CDR1 and CDR2 (germline): MDHEN, SYDVKM. The CDR3 here is CASSSRGQLRETQYF. In DNA, the CDR3 is TGTGCCAGCAGCTCAAGGGGGCAGTTGCGTGAGACCCAGTACTTC.

The chain combines TRBV30 with TRBJ2-5; 10 nucleotides align to TRBD2. The CDR3 has 15 amino acids. J lost 1 base, V lost 3 bases, and 5 bases had no gene match. Looked up from germline, CDR1 is GTSNPN and CDR2 is SVGIG (reference sequence). In nucleotides, the CDR3 is TGTGCCTGGAGAATGGGACTAGCGTCCCAAGAGACCCAGTACTTC. Translated, it gives CAWRMGLASQETQYF.